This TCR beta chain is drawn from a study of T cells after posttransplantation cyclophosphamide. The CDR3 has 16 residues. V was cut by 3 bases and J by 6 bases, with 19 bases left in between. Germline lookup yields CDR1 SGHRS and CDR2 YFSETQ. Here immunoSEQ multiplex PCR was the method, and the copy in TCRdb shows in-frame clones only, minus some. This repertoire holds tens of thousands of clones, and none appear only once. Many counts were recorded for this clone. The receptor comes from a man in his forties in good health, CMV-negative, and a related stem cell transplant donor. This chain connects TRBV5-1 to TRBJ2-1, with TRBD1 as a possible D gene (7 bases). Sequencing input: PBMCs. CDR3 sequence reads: CASSSAQGGRGNEQFF. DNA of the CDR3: TGCGCCAGCAGCTCAGCGCAGGGGGGCAGGGGCAATGAGCAGTTCTTC.